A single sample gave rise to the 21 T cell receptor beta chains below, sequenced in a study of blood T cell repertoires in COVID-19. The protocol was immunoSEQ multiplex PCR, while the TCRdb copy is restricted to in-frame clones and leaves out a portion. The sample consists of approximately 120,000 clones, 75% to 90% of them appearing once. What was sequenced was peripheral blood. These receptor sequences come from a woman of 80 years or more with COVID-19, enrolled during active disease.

The CDR3 protein is CAAGGEETQYF. For the CDR3, the DNA is TGTGCCGCCGGGGGTGAAGAGACCCAGTACTTC. The chain recombines TRBV24-1 with TRBJ2-5; a possible D gene is TRBD2 (6 bases). Trimming shortened V by 12 bases and J by 3 bases, and 10 bases separated the two germline ends. CDR1 is KGHDR, CDR2 SFDVKD, per germline. This CDR3 is built from 11 residues.

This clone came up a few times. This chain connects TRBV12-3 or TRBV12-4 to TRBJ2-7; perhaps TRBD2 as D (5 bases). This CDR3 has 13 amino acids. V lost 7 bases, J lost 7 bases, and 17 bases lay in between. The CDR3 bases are TGTGCCAGCACGGGGTTTTCGGCGAAAGAGCAGTACTTC. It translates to CASTGFSAKEQYF.

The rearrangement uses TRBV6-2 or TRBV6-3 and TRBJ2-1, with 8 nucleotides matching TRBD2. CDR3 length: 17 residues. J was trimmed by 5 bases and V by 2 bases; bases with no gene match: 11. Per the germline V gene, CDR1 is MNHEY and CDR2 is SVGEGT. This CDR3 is CASSYPLSGRGDNEQFF. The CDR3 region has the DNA TGTGCCAGCAGTTACCCATTAAGCGGGAGAGGGGACAATGAGCAGTTCTTC.

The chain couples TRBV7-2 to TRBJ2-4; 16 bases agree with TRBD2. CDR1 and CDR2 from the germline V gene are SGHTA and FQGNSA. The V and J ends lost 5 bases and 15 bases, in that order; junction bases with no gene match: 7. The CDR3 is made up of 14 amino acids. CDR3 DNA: TGTGCCAGCAGCACCCCGGGACTAGCGGGAGGGTGGTACTTC. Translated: CASSTPGLAGGWYF.

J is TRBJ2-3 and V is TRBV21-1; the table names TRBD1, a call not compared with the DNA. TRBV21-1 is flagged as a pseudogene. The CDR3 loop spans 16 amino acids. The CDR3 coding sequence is TGTGCCAGCAGTCCTCCGGGACACTTAAGCACAGATACGCAGTATTTT. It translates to CASSPPGHLSTDTQYF.

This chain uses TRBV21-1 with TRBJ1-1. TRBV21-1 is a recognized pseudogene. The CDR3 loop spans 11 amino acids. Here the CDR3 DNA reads TGTGCCAGCAATATGCGGGTTTCGGCTTTCTTT. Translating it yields CASNMRVSAFF.

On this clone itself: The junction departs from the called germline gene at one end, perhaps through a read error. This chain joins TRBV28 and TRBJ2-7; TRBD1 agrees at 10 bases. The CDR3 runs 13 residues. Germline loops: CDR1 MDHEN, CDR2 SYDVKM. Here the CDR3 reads CASSALDRGRGVF. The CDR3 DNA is TGTGCCAGCAGTGCGCTCGACAGGGGGCGCGGGGTCTTC.

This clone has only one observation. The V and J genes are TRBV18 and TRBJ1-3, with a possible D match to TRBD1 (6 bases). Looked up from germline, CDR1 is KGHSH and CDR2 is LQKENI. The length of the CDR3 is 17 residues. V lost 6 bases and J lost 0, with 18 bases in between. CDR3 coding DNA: TGTGCCAGCTCGCCCCGGACAGCAATCGCCTCTGGAAACACCATATATTTT. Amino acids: CASSPRTAIASGNTIYF.

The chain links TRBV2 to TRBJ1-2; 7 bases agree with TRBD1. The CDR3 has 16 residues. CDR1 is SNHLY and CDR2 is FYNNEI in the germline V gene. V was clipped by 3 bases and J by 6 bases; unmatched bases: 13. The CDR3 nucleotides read TGTGCCAGCAGTGATGACCTCCAGGACAGGTGGGATGGCTACACCTTC. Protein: CASSDDLQDRWDGYTF.

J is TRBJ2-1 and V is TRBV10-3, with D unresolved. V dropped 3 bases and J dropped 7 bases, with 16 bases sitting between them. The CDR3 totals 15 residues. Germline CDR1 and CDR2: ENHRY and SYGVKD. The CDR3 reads CAISDNSPILNEQFF. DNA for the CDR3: TGTGCCATCAGTGATAACTCGCCGATACTGAATGAGCAGTTCTTC.

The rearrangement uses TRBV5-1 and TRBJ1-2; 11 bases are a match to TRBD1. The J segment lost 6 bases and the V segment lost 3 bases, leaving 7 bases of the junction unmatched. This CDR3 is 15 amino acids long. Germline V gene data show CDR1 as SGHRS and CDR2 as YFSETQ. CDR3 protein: CASSWSGQGADGYTF. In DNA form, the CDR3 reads TGCGCCAGCAGCTGGAGTGGACAGGGGGCCGATGGCTACACCTTC.

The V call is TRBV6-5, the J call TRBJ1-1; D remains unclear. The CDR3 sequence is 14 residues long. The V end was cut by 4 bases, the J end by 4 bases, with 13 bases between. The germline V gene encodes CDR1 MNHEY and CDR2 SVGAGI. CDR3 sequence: CASSFEDLGTEAFF. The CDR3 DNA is TGTGCCAGCAGTTTCGAGGACTTGGGCACTGAAGCTTTCTTT.

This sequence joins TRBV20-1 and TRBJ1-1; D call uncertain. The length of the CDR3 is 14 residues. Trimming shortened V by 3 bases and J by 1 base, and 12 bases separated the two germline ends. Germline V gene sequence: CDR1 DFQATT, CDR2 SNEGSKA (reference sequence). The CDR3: CSASRPQPNTEAFF. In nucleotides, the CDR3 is TGCAGTGCTAGTAGGCCACAGCCGAACACTGAAGCTTTCTTT.

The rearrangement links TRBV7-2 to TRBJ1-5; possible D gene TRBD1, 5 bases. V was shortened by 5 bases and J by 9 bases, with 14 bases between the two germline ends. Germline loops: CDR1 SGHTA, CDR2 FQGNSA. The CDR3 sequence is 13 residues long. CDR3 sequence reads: CASSHGRQRPQHF. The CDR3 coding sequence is TGTGCCAGCAGCCACGGGAGACAGCGGCCCCAGCATTTT.

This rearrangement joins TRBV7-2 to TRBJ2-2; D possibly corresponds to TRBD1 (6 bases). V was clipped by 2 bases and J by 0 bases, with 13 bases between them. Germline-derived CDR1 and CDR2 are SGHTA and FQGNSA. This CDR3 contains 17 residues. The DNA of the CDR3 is TGTGCCAGCAGCTTACCCCGGGACAAGCCGAACACCGGGGAGCTGTTTTTT. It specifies CASSLPRDKPNTGELFF.

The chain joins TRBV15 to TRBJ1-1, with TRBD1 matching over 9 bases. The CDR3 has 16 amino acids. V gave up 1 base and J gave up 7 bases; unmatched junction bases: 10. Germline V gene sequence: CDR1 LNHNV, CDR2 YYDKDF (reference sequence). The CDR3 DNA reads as TGTGCCACCAGCAGAGGGATTCAACAGGGGGCCAGTGAAGCTTTCTTT. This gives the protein CATSRGIQQGASEAFF.

For the CDR3, the DNA is TGTGCCAGCAGCTTGGGGCGGCAGGGTACCTACAATGAGCAGTTCTTC. Translating gives CASSLGRQGTYNEQFF. The chain joins TRBV27 to TRBJ2-1; tentatively, D is TRBD1 (5 bases). Per germline, CDR1 MNHEY and CDR2 SMNVEV (reference sequence). CDR3 size: 16 residues. Trimming cost V 6 bases and J 2 bases, with 17 bases left between them.

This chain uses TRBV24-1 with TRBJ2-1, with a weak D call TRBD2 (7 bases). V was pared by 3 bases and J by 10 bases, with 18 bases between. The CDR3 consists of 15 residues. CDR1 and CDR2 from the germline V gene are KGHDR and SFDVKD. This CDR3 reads CATSDTLWRGGEQFF. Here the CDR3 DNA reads TGTGCCACCAGTGATACCCTCTGGAGGGGGGGGGAGCAGTTCTTC.

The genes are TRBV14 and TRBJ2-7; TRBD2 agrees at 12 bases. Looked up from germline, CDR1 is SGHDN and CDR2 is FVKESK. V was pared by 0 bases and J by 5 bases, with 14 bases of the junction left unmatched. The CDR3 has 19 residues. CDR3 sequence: CASSQEAFRLAGARNEQYF. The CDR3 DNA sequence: TGTGCCAGCAGCCAAGAGGCCTTTAGACTAGCGGGAGCAAGGAACGAGCAGTACTTC.

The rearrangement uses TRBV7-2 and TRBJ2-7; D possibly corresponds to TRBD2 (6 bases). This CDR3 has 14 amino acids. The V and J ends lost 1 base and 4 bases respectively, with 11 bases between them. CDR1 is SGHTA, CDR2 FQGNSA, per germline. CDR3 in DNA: TGTGCCAGCAGCTTAGGAGCGGGCAAATACGAGCAGTACTTC. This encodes CASSLGAGKYEQYF.

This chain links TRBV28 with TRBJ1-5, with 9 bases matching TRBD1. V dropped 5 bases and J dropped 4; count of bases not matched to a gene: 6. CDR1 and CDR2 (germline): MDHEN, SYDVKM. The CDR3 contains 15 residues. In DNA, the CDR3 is TGTGCCAGCAGTCTCTGGGGACAGGGTAATCAGCCCCAGCATTTT. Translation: CASSLWGQGNQPQHF.